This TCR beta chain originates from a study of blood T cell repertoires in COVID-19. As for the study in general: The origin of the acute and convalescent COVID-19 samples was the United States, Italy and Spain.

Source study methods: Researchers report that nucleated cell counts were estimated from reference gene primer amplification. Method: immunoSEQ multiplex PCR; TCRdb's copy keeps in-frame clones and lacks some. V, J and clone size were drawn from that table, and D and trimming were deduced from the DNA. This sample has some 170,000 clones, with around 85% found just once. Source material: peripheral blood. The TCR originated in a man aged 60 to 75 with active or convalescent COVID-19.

This CDR3 is CASSHGGGYNEQFF. The CDR3 DNA reads as TGCGCCAGCAGCCATGGGGGGGGATACAATGAGCAGTTCTTC. The chain is built from TRBV4-1 and TRBJ2-1; 7 bases align to TRBD2. The CDR3 covers 14 residues. The V gene end was trimmed by 3 bases and the J gene end by 4 bases; junction bases not matched to a gene: 3. Per the germline V gene, CDR1 is MGHRA and CDR2 is YSYEKL.